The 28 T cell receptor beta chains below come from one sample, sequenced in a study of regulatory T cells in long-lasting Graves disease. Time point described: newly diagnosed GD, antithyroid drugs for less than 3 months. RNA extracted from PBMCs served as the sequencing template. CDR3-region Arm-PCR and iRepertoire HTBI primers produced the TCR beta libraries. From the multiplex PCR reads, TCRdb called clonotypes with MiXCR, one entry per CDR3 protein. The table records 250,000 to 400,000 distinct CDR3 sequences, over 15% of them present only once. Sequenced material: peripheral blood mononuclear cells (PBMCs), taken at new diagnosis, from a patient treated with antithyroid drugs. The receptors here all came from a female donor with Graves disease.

The CDR3 sequence is CASSREAGDSYNEQFF. CDR3 coding DNA: TGTGCCAGCAGCCGTGAGGCGGGAGACTCCTACAATGAGCAGTTCTTC. V is TRBV4-2 and J is TRBJ2-1; TRBD2 matches 7 bases. There are 16 residues in the CDR3. Germline loops: CDR1 LGHNA, CDR2 YNFKEQ. V lost 4 bases, J lost 0 bases, and 6 bases stayed unmatched.

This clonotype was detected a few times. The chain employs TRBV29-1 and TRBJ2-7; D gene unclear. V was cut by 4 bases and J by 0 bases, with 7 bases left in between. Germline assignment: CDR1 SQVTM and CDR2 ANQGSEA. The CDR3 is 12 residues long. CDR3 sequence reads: CSVVAGSYEQYF. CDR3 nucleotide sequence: TGCAGCGTTGTAGCTGGCTCCTACGAGCAGTACTTC.

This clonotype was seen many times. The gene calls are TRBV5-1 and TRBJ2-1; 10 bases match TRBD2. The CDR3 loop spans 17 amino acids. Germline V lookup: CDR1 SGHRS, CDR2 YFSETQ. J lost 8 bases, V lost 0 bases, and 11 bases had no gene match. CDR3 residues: CASSLALSSGRGHEQFF. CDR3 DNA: TGCGCCAGCAGCTTGGCCCTCTCTAGCGGGAGAGGGCATGAGCAGTTCTTC.

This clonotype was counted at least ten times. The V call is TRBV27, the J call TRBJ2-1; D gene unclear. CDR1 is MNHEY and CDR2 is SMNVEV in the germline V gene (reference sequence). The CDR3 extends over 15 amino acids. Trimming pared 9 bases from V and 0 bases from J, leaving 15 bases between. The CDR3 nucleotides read TGTGCCAGGACTGGACGGGTAAGCTCCTACAATGAGCAGTTCTTC. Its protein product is CARTGRVSSYNEQFF.

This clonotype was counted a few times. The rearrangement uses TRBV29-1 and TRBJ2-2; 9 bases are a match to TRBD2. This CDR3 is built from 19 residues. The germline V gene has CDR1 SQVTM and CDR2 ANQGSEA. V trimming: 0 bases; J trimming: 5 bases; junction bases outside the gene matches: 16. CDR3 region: CSVEEAPLAGLARTGELFF. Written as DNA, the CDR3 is TGCAGCGTTGAAGAAGCCCCCCTAGCGGGATTAGCTCGGACCGGGGAGCTGTTTTTT.

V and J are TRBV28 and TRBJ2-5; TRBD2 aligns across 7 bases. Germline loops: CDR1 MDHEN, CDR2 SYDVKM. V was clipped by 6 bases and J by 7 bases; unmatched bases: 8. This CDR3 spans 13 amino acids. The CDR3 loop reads CASRAVQRGTQYF. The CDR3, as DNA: TGTGCCAGCAGAGCCGTCCAGCGGGGGACCCAGTACTTC.

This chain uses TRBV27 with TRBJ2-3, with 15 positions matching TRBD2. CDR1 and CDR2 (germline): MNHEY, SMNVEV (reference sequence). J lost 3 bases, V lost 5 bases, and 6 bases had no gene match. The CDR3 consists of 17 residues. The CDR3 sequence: CASSIRTSGRGTDTQYF. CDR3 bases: TGTGCCAGCAGTATCAGGACTAGCGGGAGGGGAACAGATACGCAGTATTTT.

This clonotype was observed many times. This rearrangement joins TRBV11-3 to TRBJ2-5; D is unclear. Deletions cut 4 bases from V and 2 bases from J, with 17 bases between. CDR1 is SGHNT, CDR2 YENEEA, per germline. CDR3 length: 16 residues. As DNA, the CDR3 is TGTGCCAGCAGCTCCCGGCTTAGTTTGGGACAAGAGACCCAGTACTTC. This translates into CASSSRLSLGQETQYF.

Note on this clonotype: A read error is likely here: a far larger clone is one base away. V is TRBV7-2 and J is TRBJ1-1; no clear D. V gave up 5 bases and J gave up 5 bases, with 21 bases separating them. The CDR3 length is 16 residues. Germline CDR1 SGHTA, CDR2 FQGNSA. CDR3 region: CASSPWAGSSTTEAFF. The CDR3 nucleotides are TGTGCCAGCAGCCCTTGGGCGGGATCTTCGACAACTGAAGCTTTCTTT.

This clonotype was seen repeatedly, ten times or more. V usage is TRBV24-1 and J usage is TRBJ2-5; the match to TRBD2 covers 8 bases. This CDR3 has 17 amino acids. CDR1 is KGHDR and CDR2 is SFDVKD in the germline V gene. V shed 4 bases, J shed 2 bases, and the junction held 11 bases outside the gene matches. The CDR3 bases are TGTGCCACCAGTGACCCATCGGGAGGGGGGAATCAAGAGACCCAGTACTTC. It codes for CATSDPSGGGNQETQYF.

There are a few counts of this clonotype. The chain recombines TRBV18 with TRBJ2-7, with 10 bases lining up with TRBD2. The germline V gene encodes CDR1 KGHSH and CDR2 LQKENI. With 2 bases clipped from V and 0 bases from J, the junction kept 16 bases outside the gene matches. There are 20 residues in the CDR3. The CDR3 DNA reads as TGTGCCAGCTCACCAAGGCAGGGACTAGCGCATCTAAGGAGCTCCTACGAGCAGTACTTC. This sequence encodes CASSPRQGLAHLRSSYEQYF.

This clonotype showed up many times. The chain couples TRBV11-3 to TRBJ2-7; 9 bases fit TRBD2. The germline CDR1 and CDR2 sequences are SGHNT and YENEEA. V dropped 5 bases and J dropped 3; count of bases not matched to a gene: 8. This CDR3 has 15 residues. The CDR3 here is CASSIRTSVLYEQYF. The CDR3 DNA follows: TGTGCCAGCAGCATCCGGACTAGCGTCCTCTACGAGCAGTACTTC. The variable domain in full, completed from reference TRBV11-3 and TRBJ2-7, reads EAGVVQSPRYKIIEKKQPVAFWCNPISGHNTLYWYLQNLGQGPELLIRYENEEAVDDSQLPKDRFSAERLKGVDSTLKIQPAELGDSAVYLCASSIRTSVLYEQYFGPGTRLTVT.

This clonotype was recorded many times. The CDR3 coding sequence is TGTGCCAGCTCACTCATCGGTGGCAGCTACGAGCAGTACTTC. Its protein product is CASSLIGGSYEQYF. This chain joins TRBV18 and TRBJ2-7, with D unresolved. V lost 4 bases and J lost 3, with 13 bases in between. CDR1 is KGHSH, CDR2 LQKENI, per germline. There are 14 residues in the CDR3.

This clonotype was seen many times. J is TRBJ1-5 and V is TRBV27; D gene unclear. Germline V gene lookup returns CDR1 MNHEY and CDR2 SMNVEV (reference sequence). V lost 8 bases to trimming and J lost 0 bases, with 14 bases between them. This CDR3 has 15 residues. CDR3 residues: CASEPVGGSNQPQHF. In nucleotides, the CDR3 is TGTGCCAGCGAGCCGGTGGGAGGTAGCAATCAGCCCCAGCATTTT.

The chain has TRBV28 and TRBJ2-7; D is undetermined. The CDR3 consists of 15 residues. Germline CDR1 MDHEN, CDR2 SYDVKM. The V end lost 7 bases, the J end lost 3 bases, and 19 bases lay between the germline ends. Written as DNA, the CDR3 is TGTGCCAGCATGAGAAGCGCCCCACGAAACTACGAGCAGTACTTC. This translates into CASMRSAPRNYEQYF.

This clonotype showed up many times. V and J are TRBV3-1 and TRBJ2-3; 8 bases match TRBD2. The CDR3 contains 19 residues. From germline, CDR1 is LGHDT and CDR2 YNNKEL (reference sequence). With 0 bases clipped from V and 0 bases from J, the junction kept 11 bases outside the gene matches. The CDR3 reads CASSQDIERELSSTDTQYF. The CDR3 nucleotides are TGTGCCAGCAGCCAAGATATCGAGCGGGAGCTCTCCAGCACAGATACGCAGTATTTT.

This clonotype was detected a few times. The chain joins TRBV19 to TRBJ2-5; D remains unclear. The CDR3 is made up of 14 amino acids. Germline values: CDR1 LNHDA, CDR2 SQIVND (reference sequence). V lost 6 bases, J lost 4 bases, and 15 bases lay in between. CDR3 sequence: CASSPGPQRETQYF. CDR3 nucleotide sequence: TGTGCCAGTAGCCCGGGCCCCCAAAGAGAGACCCAGTACTTC. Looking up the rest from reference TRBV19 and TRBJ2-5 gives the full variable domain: DGGITQSPKYLFRKEGQNVTLSCEQNLNHDAMYWYRQDPGQGLRLIYYSQIVNDFQKGDIAEGYSVSREKKESFPLTVTSAQKNPTAFYLCASSPGPQRETQYFGPGTRLLVL.

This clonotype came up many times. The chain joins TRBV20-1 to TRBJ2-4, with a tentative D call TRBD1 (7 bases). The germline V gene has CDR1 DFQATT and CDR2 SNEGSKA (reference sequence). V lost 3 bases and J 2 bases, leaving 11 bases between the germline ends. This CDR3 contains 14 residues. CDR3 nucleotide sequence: TGCAGTGCTAGCAGGGGGGACACCAAAAACATTCAGTACTTC. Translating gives CSASRGDTKNIQYF.

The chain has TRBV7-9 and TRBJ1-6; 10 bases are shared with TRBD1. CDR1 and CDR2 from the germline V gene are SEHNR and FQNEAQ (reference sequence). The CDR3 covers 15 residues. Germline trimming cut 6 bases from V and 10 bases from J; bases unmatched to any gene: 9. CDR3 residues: CASRPMGTGDSPLHF. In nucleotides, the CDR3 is TGTGCCAGCAGACCTATGGGGACAGGGGACTCACCCCTCCACTTT.

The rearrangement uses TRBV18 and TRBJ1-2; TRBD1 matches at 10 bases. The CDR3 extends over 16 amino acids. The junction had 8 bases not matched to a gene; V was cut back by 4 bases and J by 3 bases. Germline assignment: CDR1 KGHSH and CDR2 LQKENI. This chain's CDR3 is CASSRSWDRGDYGYTF. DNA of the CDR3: TGTGCCAGCTCACGTTCTTGGGACAGGGGTGACTATGGCTACACCTTC.

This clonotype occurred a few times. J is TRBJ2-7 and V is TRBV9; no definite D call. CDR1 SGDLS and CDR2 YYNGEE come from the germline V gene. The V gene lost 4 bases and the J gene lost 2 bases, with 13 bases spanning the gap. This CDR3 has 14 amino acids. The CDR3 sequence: CASSPARRTYEQYF. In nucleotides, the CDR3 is TGTGCCAGCAGCCCCGCTAGGCGAACCTACGAGCAGTACTTC.

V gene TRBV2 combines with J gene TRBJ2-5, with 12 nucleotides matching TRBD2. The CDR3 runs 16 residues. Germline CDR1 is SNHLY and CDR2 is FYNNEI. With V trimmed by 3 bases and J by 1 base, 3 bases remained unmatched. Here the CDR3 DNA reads TGTGCCAGCAGTGAGGGACTAGCGGGTCCCCAAGAGACCCAGTACTTC. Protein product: CASSEGLAGPQETQYF.

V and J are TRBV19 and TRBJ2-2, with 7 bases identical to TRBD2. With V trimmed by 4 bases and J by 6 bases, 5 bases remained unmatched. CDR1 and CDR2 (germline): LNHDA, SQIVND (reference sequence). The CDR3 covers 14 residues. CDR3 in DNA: TGTGCCAGTAGTACTGGCGGGAGACCCGGGGAGCTGTTTTTT. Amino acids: CASSTGGRPGELFF.

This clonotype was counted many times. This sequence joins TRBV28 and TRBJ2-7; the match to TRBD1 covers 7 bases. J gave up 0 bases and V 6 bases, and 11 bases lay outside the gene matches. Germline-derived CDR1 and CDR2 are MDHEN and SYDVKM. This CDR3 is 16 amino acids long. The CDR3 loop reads CASRSNRDSLSYEQYF. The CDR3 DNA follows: TGTGCCAGCAGAAGTAACCGGGACAGTCTCTCCTACGAGCAGTACTTC. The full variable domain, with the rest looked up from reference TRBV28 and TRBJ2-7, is DVKVTQSSRYLVKRTGEKVFLECVQDMDHENMFWYRQDPGLGLRLIYFSYDVKMKEKGDIPEGYSVSREKKERFSLILESASTNQTSMYLCASRSNRDSLSYEQYFGPGTRLTVT.

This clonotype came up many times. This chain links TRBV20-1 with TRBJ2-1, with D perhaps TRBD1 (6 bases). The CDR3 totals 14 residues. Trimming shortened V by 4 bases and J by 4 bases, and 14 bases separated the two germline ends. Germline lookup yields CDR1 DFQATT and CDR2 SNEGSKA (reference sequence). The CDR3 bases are TGCAGTGCTACTACTAGAAGGGGGTACAATGAGCAGTTCTTC. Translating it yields CSATTRRGYNEQFF.

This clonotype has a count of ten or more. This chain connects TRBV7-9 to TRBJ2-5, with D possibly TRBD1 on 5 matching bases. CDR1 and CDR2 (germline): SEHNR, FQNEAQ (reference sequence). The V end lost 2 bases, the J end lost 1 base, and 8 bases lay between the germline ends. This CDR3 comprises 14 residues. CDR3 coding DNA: TGTGCCAGCAGCTTACAGGGCGGCCAAGAGACCCAGTACTTC. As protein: CASSLQGGQETQYF.

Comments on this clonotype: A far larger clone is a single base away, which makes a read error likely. CDR3 region: CASSLPRTGTGEQYF. CDR3 in DNA: TGTGCCAGCAGTTTACCTCGGACAGGGACGGGCGAGCAGTACTTC. This chain joins TRBV27 and TRBJ2-7; 8 bases match TRBD1. The CDR3 is made up of 15 amino acids. Germline CDR1 reads MNHEY; CDR2 reads SMNVEV (reference sequence). V dropped 2 bases and J dropped 6; count of bases not matched to a gene: 9.

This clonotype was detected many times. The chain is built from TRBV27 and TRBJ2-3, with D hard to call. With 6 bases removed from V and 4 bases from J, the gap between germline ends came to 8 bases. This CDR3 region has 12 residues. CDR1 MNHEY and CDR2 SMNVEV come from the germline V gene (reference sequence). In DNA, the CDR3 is TGTGCCAGCAGGGAGTACGCAGATACGCAGTATTTT. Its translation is CASREYADTQYF.